The sample holds a few counts of the clone carrying this T cell receptor beta chain. The antigen is unknown. This record comes from a study of blood T cells in healthy people across ages. V trimming: 0 bases; J trimming: 4 bases; junction bases outside the gene matches: 6. In germline, CDR1 is LGHNA, CDR2 YSLEER. This CDR3 has 15 amino acids. Whole-study results and caveats: A greater number of naive CD4+ cells and higher diversity distinguished long-lived donors from aged donors.

Collection of 8.5 to 10 milliliters of peripheral blood was performed for each donor. Per sample, extraction of total RNA gave at least 6 micrograms in every case. Combining a sample-barcoded 5' primer with a J-beta primer mix, a second PCR ran for about 7 to 11 cycles. TCRdb reanalysed the 5' RACE reads using MiXCR and keeps one entry per CDR3 protein. The repertoire holds around 580,000 distinct CDR3 sequences, with roughly 48% as singletons. This chain connects TRBV4-3 to TRBJ2-7; 7 nucleotides line up with TRBD2. This sequence originates from an elderly man in good health. Sequenced: blood. In nucleotides, the CDR3 is TGCGCCAGCAGCCAAGATTGGACCGGGAGGTACGAGCAGTACTTC. Amino acids: CASSQDWTGRYEQYF.